This T cell receptor (beta chain) appears in the sequencing data of a study of shared T cell receptors in the human thymus. This clone showed up just once. The protocol was immunoSEQ multiplex PCR, while the TCRdb copy is restricted to in-frame clones and leaves out a portion. This sample yields about 380,000 clones, of which just under 95% are seen a single time; about 0.02% belongs to the top ten. The receptor was isolated from a human donor. The sample comprised thymocytes.

The chain's CDR3 is CASSLDQGGPAEAFF. The CDR3 DNA follows: TGTGCCAGCAGCTTAGATCAGGGGGGACCCGCTGAAGCTTTCTTT. The gene calls are TRBV11-2 and TRBJ1-1; TRBD1 aligns across 7 bases. With V trimmed by 0 bases and J by 6 bases, 7 bases remained unmatched. Germline V CDR1 and CDR2: SGHAT, FQNNGV. The CDR3 length is 15 residues.